This T cell receptor beta chain was retrieved from a study of cytomegalovirus exposure and HLA in healthy donors. The PCR ran on 60 Vbeta and 13 Jbeta primers. Generated by immunoSEQ multiplex PCR, the TCRdb table keeps only in-frame clones and is missing some. Among some 130,000 clones listed, about 77% were seen once. This CDR3 is built from 15 residues. V was shortened by 3 bases and J by 2 bases, with 13 bases between the two germline ends. Germline V lookup: CDR1 SGHTA, CDR2 FQGNSA. Study conclusions and caveats: It has been reported that TCR beta sequences accurately predicted the HLA-A and HLA-B alleles of most subjects. Data from an earlier analysis indicated that most TCR beta V segments were productive either about 90% or about 30% of the time.

In this sample, this clone turned up a few times. Antigen specificity is unknown. The receptor was isolated from a man in his fifties in good health and CMV-seronegative. Specimen: PBMCs. The chain recombines TRBV7-2 with TRBJ1-2, with a tentative D call TRBD1 (6 bases). As DNA, the CDR3 is TGTGCCAGCAGCTTGCATGGGGGCAAGAACTATGGCTACACCTTC. Residues: CASSLHGGKNYGYTF. Complete variable domain (other parts from reference TRBV7-2 and TRBJ1-2): GAGVSQSPSNKVTEKGKDVELRCDPISGHTALYWYRQSLGQGLEFLIYFQGNSAPDKSGLPSDRFSAERTGGSVSTLTIQRTQQEDSAVYLCASSLHGGKNYGYTFGSGTRLTVV.